This TCR beta chain is drawn from a study of blood T cell repertoires in COVID-19. Study-wide context: PBMCs, B-cell-depleted T cells, or T cells provided the cDNA or gDNA that made up the material.

Assay: immunoSEQ multiplex PCR; the TCRdb copy retains only in-frame clones and omits some. Of around 100,000 clones listed, 70% to 90% are singletons. The CDR3 spans 14 residues. Per germline, CDR1 MNHEY and CDR2 SMNVEV (reference sequence). Trimming took 6 bases from V and 5 from J, leaving 17 bases between them. The J gene is TRBJ2-7, the V gene TRBV27, with D perhaps TRBD1 (7 bases). This TCR was sampled from a human donor in a cohort sampled during active COVID-19. Sequenced input: peripheral blood. The CDR3 region has the DNA TGTGCCAGCAGCCTATTTCAGGGGGGAGACGAGCAGTACTTC. As protein: CASSLFQGGDEQYF.